The 10 T cell receptor beta chains below come from one sample, sequenced in a study of CD8 T cells in ankylosing spondylitis. MiXCR, run by TCRdb on the 5' RACE reads, gives a single entry per CDR3 protein. The sample includes just under 350,000 distinct CDR3 sequences, roughly 14% seen only once; the top ten take about 1%. The sample consisted of blood, either unsorted or a sorted T cell fraction (not recorded which). These receptors all stem from a male donor with ankylosing spondylitis or in good health (not recorded which).

The gene calls are TRBV5-1 and TRBJ2-7; TRBD1 is a possible D gene (6 bases). V shed 3 bases and J shed 0 bases, with 10 bases lying between them. The CDR3 has 14 amino acids. Germline-derived CDR1 and CDR2 are SGHRS and YFSETQ. The CDR3 DNA reads TGCGCCAGCAGCTCCTGGGACAACTCCTACGAGCAGTACTTC. This translates into CASSSWDNSYEQYF.

This clonotype was seen a few times. This chain links TRBV20-1 with TRBJ1-6; possible D gene TRBD1, 6 bases. V lost 5 bases and J 1 base, leaving 15 bases between the germline ends. Per the germline V gene, CDR1 is DFQATT and CDR2 is SNEGSKA (reference sequence). The CDR3 loop spans 16 amino acids. The CDR3 loop reads CSASQPGQSYNSPLHF. The CDR3 DNA is TGCAGTGCTTCCCAGCCCGGACAGTCCTATAATTCACCCCTCCACTTT.

This clonotype was counted many times. The rearrangement uses TRBV7-9 and TRBJ1-4; TRBD1 is a possible D gene (6 bases). Germline loops: CDR1 SEHNR, CDR2 FQNEAQ (reference sequence). CDR3 length equals 14 residues. V lost 6 bases to trimming and J lost 7 bases, with 15 bases between them. CDR3 DNA: TGTGCCAGCAGTCAGCACGGGGGCGGTGAAAAACTGTTTTTT. Its translation is CASSQHGGGEKLFF.

This clonotype was counted between two and nine times. The chain employs TRBV3-1 and TRBJ2-7, with 8 bases lining up with TRBD2. The J segment lost 3 bases and the V segment lost 6 bases, leaving 7 bases of the junction unmatched. Germline V gene lookup returns CDR1 LGHDT and CDR2 YNNKEL (reference sequence). CDR3 length equals 14 residues. Here the CDR3 reads CASSISGSDYEQYF. CDR3 DNA sequence: TGTGCCAGCAGTATAAGCGGGAGCGACTACGAGCAGTACTTC.

The chain has TRBV5-6 and TRBJ2-7; no firm D call. The CDR3 sequence is 11 residues long. Germline assignment: CDR1 SGHDT and CDR2 YYEEEE. The germline V and J ends were trimmed by 7 bases and 4 bases, with 9 bases remaining between them. DNA of the CDR3: TGTGCCAGCCTGCTTTTTTACGAGCAGTACTTC. Translating gives CASLLFYEQYF.

The chain uses TRBV11-2 and TRBJ2-2, with TRBD2 identical over 10 bases. The germline V gene has CDR1 SGHAT and CDR2 FQNNGV. This CDR3 contains 16 residues. Unmatched junction bases numbered 4, after V lost 6 bases and J lost 0 bases. The CDR3 is CASRPAGGANTGELFF. The CDR3 nucleotides read TGTGCCAGCAGGCCAGCGGGAGGGGCGAACACCGGGGAGCTGTTTTTT.

There are a few counts of this clonotype. V and J are TRBV6-5 and TRBJ2-1; no clear D gene. The CDR3 covers 13 residues. V was cut by 2 bases and J by 7 bases, with 9 bases left in between. Germline V lookup: CDR1 MNHEY, CDR2 SVGAGI. CDR3 protein: CASSYGVGNEQFF. Written as DNA, the CDR3 is TGTGCCAGCAGTTACGGAGTAGGTAATGAGCAGTTCTTC.

This clonotype was recorded a few times. The V gene is TRBV19, the J gene TRBJ2-5; possibly TRBD2 for D (6 bases). The length of the CDR3 is 15 residues. V gave up 6 bases and J gave up 2 bases, with 16 bases separating them. Germline CDR1 and CDR2: LNHDA and SQIVND (reference sequence). The CDR3 DNA reads as TGTGCCAGTAGCGGAGGGATGCTGTGGCAAGAGACCCAGTACTTC. This codes for CASSGGMLWQETQYF.

This clonotype has just a few counts. V gene TRBV2 combines with J gene TRBJ2-7, with TRBD2 matching 8 bases. CDR3 length: 16 amino acids. V dropped 7 bases and J dropped 5; count of bases not matched to a gene: 16. The germline gives CDR1 SNHLY, CDR2 FYNNEI. The chain's CDR3 is CASNLEAGAIGDEQYF. The DNA for the CDR3 is TGTGCCAGCAACCTAGAAGCGGGAGCGATTGGCGACGAGCAGTACTTC. Using reference TRBV2 and TRBJ2-7 for the parts outside the CDR3, the full variable domain is EPEVTQTPSHQVTQMGQEVILRCVPISNHLYFYWYRQILGQKVEFLVSFYNNEISEKSEIFDDQFSVERPDGSNFTLKIRSTKLEDSAMYFCASNLEAGAIGDEQYFGPGTRLTVT.

The gene calls are TRBV6-5 and TRBJ1-5, with D unclear. There are 17 residues in the CDR3. V was cut by 2 bases and J by 0 bases, with 14 bases left in between. In germline, CDR1 is MNHEY, CDR2 SVGAGI. The CDR3 here is CASSYLSLGTSNQPQHF. In DNA form, the CDR3 reads TGTGCCAGCAGTTACCTGAGCTTGGGAACTAGCAATCAGCCCCAGCATTTT.